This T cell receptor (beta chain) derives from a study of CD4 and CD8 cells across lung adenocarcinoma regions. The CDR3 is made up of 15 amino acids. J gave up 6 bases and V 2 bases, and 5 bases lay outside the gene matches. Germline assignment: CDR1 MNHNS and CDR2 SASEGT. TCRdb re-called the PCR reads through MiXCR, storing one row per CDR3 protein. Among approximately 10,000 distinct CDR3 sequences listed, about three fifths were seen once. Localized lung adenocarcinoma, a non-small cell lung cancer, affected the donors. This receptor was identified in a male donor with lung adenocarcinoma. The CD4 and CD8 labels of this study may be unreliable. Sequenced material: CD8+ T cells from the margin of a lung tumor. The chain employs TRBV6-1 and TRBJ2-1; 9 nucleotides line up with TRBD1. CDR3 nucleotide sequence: TGTGCCAGCAGTGAATGGGGACAGGGAAGCAATGAGCAGTTCTTC. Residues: CASSEWGQGSNEQFF.